The 32 T cell receptor beta chains below were found in one sample sequenced in a study of blood T cell repertoires in COVID-19. This table comes from immunoSEQ multiplex PCR, and its TCRdb copy is limited to in-frame clones, with some not included. Of roughly 250,000 clones listed, 80% to 90% are singletons. The sample comprised PBMCs or T cells enriched from blood (not recorded which). These receptors all come from a woman aged 40-49 years who had been exposed to COVID-19.

This clone has a handful of counts. The chain has TRBV7-2 and TRBJ1-1; 9 nucleotides align to TRBD1. Trimming cost V 1 base and J 4 bases; bases outside gene matches: 1. Germline CDR1 SGHTA, CDR2 FQGNSA. CDR3 size: 14 residues. The CDR3 spells CASSLVQGATEAFF. For the CDR3, the DNA is TGTGCCAGCAGCTTAGTACAGGGGGCCACTGAAGCTTTCTTT.

The gene calls are TRBV3-1 (or the pseudogene TRBV3-2) and TRBJ2-3; 12 nucleotides align to TRBD1. V lost 3 bases, J lost 2 bases, and 6 bases stayed unmatched. Germline-derived CDR1 and CDR2 are LGHDT and YNNKEL (reference sequence). CDR3 length: 17 amino acids. The CDR3 bases are TGTGCCAGCAGCCAGCCCGGGACAGGGGGCTTCACAGATACGCAGTATTTT. Protein product: CASSQPGTGGFTDTQYF.

This clone showed up just a few times. The CDR3 region has the DNA TGTGCCATCAGAAGCACAGATACGCAGTATTTT. Residues: CAIRSTDTQYF. The chain has TRBV19 and TRBJ2-3; D gene unclear. CDR1 and CDR2 from the germline V gene are LNHDA and SQIVND (reference sequence). This CDR3 contains 11 residues. The V end was cut by 10 bases, the J end by 0 bases, with 5 bases between.

The genes are TRBV7-3 and TRBJ2-2; D may be TRBD1 (5 bases). This CDR3 has 16 residues. Germline V gene data show CDR1 as SGHTA and CDR2 as FQGTGA. The ends were cut back, 2 bases at V and 1 base at J, with 11 bases in the middle. Here the CDR3 DNA reads TGTGCCAGCAGCTTACAGGGCTCTCAGAACACCGGGGAGCTGTTTTTT. The encoded protein is CASSLQGSQNTGELFF. Based on the CDR3 plus reference TRBV7-3 and TRBJ2-2, the full variable domain is GAGVSQTPSNKVTEKGKYVELRCDPISGHTALYWYRQSLGQGPEFLIYFQGTGAADDSGLPNDRFFAVRPEGSVSTLKIQRTERGDSAVYLCASSLQGSQNTGELFFGEGSRLTVL.

This CDR3 is CASSPLNTEAFF. Written as DNA, the CDR3 is TGTGCCAGCAGCCCGTTGAACACTGAAGCTTTCTTT. The chain carries TRBV5-4 and TRBJ1-1; D unclear. The germline V gene encodes CDR1 SGHNT and CDR2 YYREEE (reference sequence). CDR3 size: 12 residues. Deletions cut 4 bases from V and 0 bases from J, with 4 bases between.

This chain connects TRBV5-1 to TRBJ2-3; 7 nucleotides align to TRBD1. Germline CDR1 and CDR2: SGHRS and YFSETQ. The CDR3 is 14 residues long. V shed 4 bases and J 1 base; nucleotides not matched to a gene: 3. In DNA form, the CDR3 reads TGCGCCAGCAGCGACGGACAGGGCACAGATACGCAGTATTTT. The encoded protein is CASSDGQGTDTQYF.

The chain carries TRBV5-4 and TRBJ1-3, with D possibly matching TRBD1 (5 bases). Between the trimmed V and J ends, which lost 1 base and 0 bases, there was a span of 11 bases. The germline gives CDR1 SGHNT, CDR2 YYREEE (reference sequence). The CDR3 is made up of 16 amino acids. The CDR3 sequence is CASSLFGGSSGNTIYF. For the CDR3, the DNA is TGTGCCAGCAGCTTGTTTGGGGGGTCCTCTGGAAACACCATATATTTT.

CDR3 sequence reads: CASSLSAGQVTGTF. CDR3 bases: TGTGCCAGCAGTTTATCCGCCGGACAGGTTACGGGCACCTTC. The rearrangement links TRBV7-3 to TRBJ1-2; 7 bases align to TRBD1. V lost 6 bases to trimming and J lost 13 bases; unmatched junction nucleotides: 17. Germline V gene lookup returns CDR1 SGHTA and CDR2 FQGTGA. CDR3 size: 14 residues.

The J gene is TRBJ1-6, the V gene TRBV6-1; D is uncertain. This CDR3 comprises 14 residues. Germline-derived CDR1 and CDR2 are MNHNS and SASEGT. Trimming took off 0 bases at V and 10 bases at J, with 10 bases between the two ends. The CDR3, as DNA: TGTGCCAGCAGTGAAGCCGGGAGGAGCTCACCCCTCCACTTT. It codes for CASSEAGRSSPLHF.

The CDR3 loop is CASRLQGHGNTIYF. The DNA for the CDR3 is TGTGCCAGCAGGCTACAGGGGCACGGAAACACCATATATTTT. The rearrangement links TRBV6-5 to TRBJ1-3; 7 bases line up with TRBD1. CDR3 length: 14 amino acids. With 6 bases clipped from V and 4 bases from J, the junction kept 6 bases outside the gene matches. The germline V gene has CDR1 MNHEY and CDR2 SVGAGI.

The table lists this clone with a count of one. The V and J genes are TRBV7-3 and TRBJ1-1; D unresolved. V was trimmed by 5 bases and J by 5 bases, leaving 18 bases between them. Looked up from germline, CDR1 is SGHTA and CDR2 is FQGTGA. This CDR3 has 15 amino acids. The CDR3 loop is CASSPPDGSGTEAFF. CDR3 nucleotides: TGTGCCAGCAGCCCCCCGGATGGGAGCGGGACTGAAGCTTTCTTT. Full variable domain (remainder filled in from reference TRBV7-3 and TRBJ1-1): GAGVSQTPSNKVTEKGKYVELRCDPISGHTALYWYRQSLGQGPEFLIYFQGTGAADDSGLPNDRFFAVRPEGSVSTLKIQRTERGDSAVYLCASSPPDGSGTEAFFGQGTRLTVV.

V usage is TRBV4-3 and J usage is TRBJ1-2; D possibly corresponds to TRBD1 (6 bases). Trimming shortened V by 0 bases and J by 5 bases, and 16 bases separated the two germline ends. CDR1 is LGHNA, CDR2 YSLEER, per germline. The CDR3 runs 16 residues. In DNA, the CDR3 is TGCGCCAGCAGCCAAGATTCGGGGGGCACTTGGTATGGCTACACCTTC. Translating gives CASSQDSGGTWYGYTF.

There are many counts of this clone. V and J are TRBV28 and TRBJ2-1; TRBD1 is a possible D gene (6 bases). From germline, CDR1 is MDHEN and CDR2 SYDVKM. V lost 1 base and J lost 2, with 12 bases in between. The CDR3 length is 16 residues. The DNA for the CDR3 is TGTGCCAGCAGTTTATTAGGGGGACGGCCCTACAATGAGCAGTTCTTC. This sequence encodes CASSLLGGRPYNEQFF.

The chain combines TRBV27 with TRBJ1-6, with D possibly being TRBD1 (5 bases). Germline V gene data show CDR1 as MNHEY and CDR2 as SMNVEV (reference sequence). Trimming stripped 7 bases from V and 6 bases from J, with 13 bases between. The CDR3 runs 14 residues. The CDR3 DNA reads TGTGCCAGCACCGCCGGGACTCTTAATTCACCCCTCCACTTT. Protein product: CASTAGTLNSPLHF.

The genes are TRBV15 and TRBJ2-3, with D unresolved. CDR1 is LNHNV, CDR2 YYDKDF, per germline (reference sequence). Trimming stripped 0 bases from V and 6 bases from J, with 13 bases between. This CDR3 comprises 15 residues. The CDR3 coding sequence is TGTGCCACCAGCAGAGATCTCCTCGACTCTGATACGCAGTATTTT. It encodes CATSRDLLDSDTQYF.

The chain uses TRBV6-1 and TRBJ1-5; possibly TRBD1 for D (6 bases). The CDR3 is made up of 15 amino acids. The germline gives CDR1 MNHNS, CDR2 SASEGT. Trimming removed 3 bases from V and 5 bases from J, with 14 bases in between. CDR3 loop: CASSETTGVDQPQHF. The CDR3 nucleotides read TGTGCCAGCAGTGAGACGACAGGAGTGGATCAGCCCCAGCATTTT.

The rearrangement joins TRBV7-2 to TRBJ2-7; 7 bases are shared with TRBD2. Unmatched junction bases numbered 7, after V lost 5 bases and J lost 0 bases. The germline V gene has CDR1 SGHTA and CDR2 FQGNSA. CDR3 length: 15 residues. CDR3 sequence (DNA): TGTGCCAGCAGCCCGAGCGGGGTAAGCTCCTACGAGCAGTACTTC. Translating it yields CASSPSGVSSYEQYF.

The table lists this clone with a count of one. V and J are TRBV7-2 and TRBJ2-7; 16 bases are shared with TRBD2. Germline loops: CDR1 SGHTA, CDR2 FQGNSA. The V and J ends lost 5 bases and 2 bases, in that order; junction bases with no gene match: 6. CDR3 size: 17 residues. As DNA, the CDR3 is TGTGCCAGCAGCCTCCGCGGGACTAGCGGGGGGGCCTACGAGCAGTACTTC. Residues: CASSLRGTSGGAYEQYF.

The rearrangement links TRBV29-1 to TRBJ1-1, with 10 bases that match TRBD1. This CDR3 has 14 amino acids. Trimming removed 6 bases from V and 1 base from J; junction bases left unmatched: 5. Germline V gene data show CDR1 as SQVTM and CDR2 as ANQGSEA. CDR3 amino acids: CSVRQGAQNTEAFF. CDR3 sequence (DNA): TGCAGCGTACGACAGGGGGCGCAGAACACTGAAGCTTTCTTT.

The V call is TRBV7-2, the J call TRBJ2-2; 11 bases map to TRBD2. V lost 1 base to trimming and J lost 3 bases; unmatched junction nucleotides: 7. This CDR3 is built from 18 residues. The germline CDR1 and CDR2 sequences are SGHTA and FQGNSA. The CDR3, as DNA: TGTGCCAGCAGCTTAGTCGTTTTAGCGGGGGGGCACACCGGGGAGCTGTTTTTT. This gives the protein CASSLVVLAGGHTGELFF.

For the CDR3, the DNA is TGTGCCAGTAGTATAGGCGGGCGGGGCACTGAGCAGTTCTTC. Its protein is CASSIGGRGTEQFF. The chain combines TRBV19 with TRBJ2-1; maybe TRBD2 (6 bases). CDR1 is LNHDA, CDR2 SQIVND, per germline (reference sequence). CDR3 size: 14 residues. Trimming left V 1 base short and J 9 bases short, with 13 bases between.

The chain joins TRBV29-1 to TRBJ2-1, with 7 bases fitting TRBD1. V dropped 4 bases and J dropped 9; count of bases not matched to a gene: 6. The V gene's germline CDR1 is SQVTM and CDR2 ANQGSEA. The CDR3 spans 12 residues. The DNA for the CDR3 is TGCAGCGTTGTAAGACAGGGAACTGAGCAGTTCTTC. Translated, it gives CSVVRQGTEQFF.

The chain combines TRBV7-8 with TRBJ1-1; weak D call: TRBD1 (6 bases). Trimming took off 5 bases at V and 4 bases at J, with 14 bases between the two ends. CDR1 and CDR2 from the germline V gene are SGHVS and FQNEAQ. CDR3 length equals 14 residues. The CDR3 nucleotides are TGTGCCAGCAGCCTCTCAGGGGTGGCCACTGAAGCTTTCTTT. It specifies CASSLSGVATEAFF.

This clone was counted a few times. The rearrangement uses TRBV6-2 or TRBV6-3 and TRBJ1-5; no definite D call. Trimming removed 2 bases from V and 2 bases from J, with 10 bases in between. The CDR3 consists of 15 residues. Germline V gene data show CDR1 as MNHEY and CDR2 as SVGEGT. DNA for the CDR3: TGTGCCAGCAGTTACGAATCCCAGGGCAATCAGCCCCAGCATTTT. Encoded protein: CASSYESQGNQPQHF.

CDR3 amino acids: CASSLDPRGRNTIYF. The CDR3 nucleotides are TGTGCCAGCAGTTTAGACCCACGAGGCCGAAACACCATATATTTT. This chain joins TRBV27 and TRBJ1-3; no clear D gene. The CDR3 consists of 15 residues. V gave up 2 bases and J gave up 5 bases, with 13 bases separating them. CDR1 is MNHEY and CDR2 is SMNVEV in the germline V gene (reference sequence).

The chain recombines TRBV10-3 with TRBJ2-7, with D uncertain. Germline CDR1 is ENHRY and CDR2 is SYGVKD. V was clipped by 3 bases and J by 0 bases, with 9 bases between them. The CDR3 contains 14 residues. The CDR3 is CAISDNLSSYEQYF. CDR3 DNA sequence: TGTGCCATCAGTGATAACCTGAGCTCCTACGAGCAGTACTTC.

DNA for the CDR3: TGCGCCAGCAGCTTGTCCCCGGGACAGGGGGAAAAACTGTTTTTT. This encodes CASSLSPGQGEKLFF. The genes are TRBV5-1 and TRBJ1-4, with 10 positions matching TRBD1. Losses at the gene ends were 1 base for V and 8 bases for J; bases not matched to a gene: 5. The CDR3 runs to 15 residues. CDR1 is SGHRS and CDR2 is YFSETQ in the germline V gene.

The chain carries TRBV28 and TRBJ1-1; 8 bases match TRBD1. The germline V gene encodes CDR1 MDHEN and CDR2 SYDVKM. The CDR3 covers 14 residues. Germline trimming cut 5 bases from V and 6 bases from J; bases unmatched to any gene: 8. In DNA form, the CDR3 reads TGTGCCAGCAGTAAGCGGACAGGGTGGCCTGAAGCTTTCTTT. Its protein is CASSKRTGWPEAFF.

This clone came up once. The gene calls are TRBV4-1 and TRBJ2-5; 8 positions match TRBD2. Germline V lookup: CDR1 MGHRA, CDR2 YSYEKL. This CDR3 comprises 16 residues. After removal of 1 base from V and 4 bases from J, the junction contained 8 bases not matched to a gene. CDR3 nucleotides: TGCGCCAGCAGCCAAGCTCTCGGGGGGGCTGGAGAGACCCAGTACTTC. Translating it yields CASSQALGGAGETQYF.

The chain uses TRBV27 and TRBJ2-3, with D perhaps matching TRBD2 (5 bases). The V and J ends lost 4 bases and 0 bases respectively, with 17 bases between them. The germline gives CDR1 MNHEY, CDR2 SMNVEV (reference sequence). This CDR3 has 17 amino acids. The CDR3 loop is CASSSGLGIPSTDTQYF. CDR3 bases: TGTGCCAGCAGTTCAGGACTGGGGATACCTAGCACAGATACGCAGTATTTT.

The V call is TRBV6-4, the J call TRBJ2-3; 8 bases line up with TRBD2. Trimming removed 0 bases from V and 1 base from J; junction bases left unmatched: 0. Per the germline V gene, CDR1 is MRHNA and CDR2 is SNTAGT. CDR3 length equals 15 residues. CDR3 in amino acids: CASSDSSGGTDTQYF. As DNA, the CDR3 is TGTGCCAGCAGTGACTCTAGCGGGGGCACAGATACGCAGTATTTT.

This clone occurred once. V is TRBV4-2 and J is TRBJ1-5, with 9 positions matching TRBD1. Per germline, CDR1 LGHNA and CDR2 YNFKEQ. With V trimmed by 1 base and J by 6 bases, 7 bases remained unmatched. The CDR3 covers 16 residues. CDR3 coding DNA: TGTGCCAGCAGCCAAGTTATGGGACAGGGACTTCAGCCCCAGCATTTT. The encoded protein is CASSQVMGQGLQPQHF.